A selection of T cell receptor beta chains follows, all from one sample in a study of blood T cell repertoires in COVID-19. Generated by immunoSEQ multiplex PCR, the TCRdb table keeps only in-frame clones and is missing some. The sample gives hundreds of thousands of clones, just under 90% of which show up once; roughly 0.25% is in the top ten. Sequencing was carried out using peripheral blood. The receptors originated from a woman aged 18-29 years with acute or convalescent COVID-19. Each CDR3 is given with its conserved first and last residue. A D gene is named only where the DNA matches it firmly. Part of the rows lack a size; the others show once, few, many or a class for expanded clones.

size	V	D	J	CDR3	DNA
.	TRBV9	TRBD1	TRBJ2-7	CASSGSPGTDRGLYEQYF	TGTGCCAGCAGCGGGAGCCCGGGGACGGACAGGGGGCTATACGAGCAGTACTTC
.	TRBV5-5	.	TRBJ2-7	CASSPDWGVAYEQYF	TGTGCCAGCAGCCCGGATTGGGGGGTCGCCTACGAGCAGTACTTC
.	TRBV5-6	.	TRBJ1-1	CASSQIRGFAFF	TGTGCCAGCAGCCAAATCAGGGGTTTTGCTTTCTTT
.	TRBV20-1	.	TRBJ2-7	CSAPTLNEQYF	TGCAGTGCCCCGACTTTAAACGAGCAGTACTTC
.	TRBV2	TRBD1	TRBJ2-3	CASRGQGASTDTQYF	TGTGCCAGCAGGGGACAGGGGGCAAGCACAGATACGCAGTATTTT
.	TRBV7-2	.	TRBJ1-4	CASSLRWPNEKLFF	TGTGCCAGCAGCCTCCGTTGGCCAAATGAAAAACTGTTTTTT
.	TRBV5-1	TRBD2	TRBJ2-1	CASSLGLAGGYEQFF	TGCGCCAGCAGCTTGGGCTTAGCGGGGGGGTATGAGCAGTTCTTC
.	TRBV19	TRBD1	TRBJ1-3	CASSLQGRAFSGNTIYF	TGTGCCAGCTCCTTACAGGGGCGAGCCTTCTCTGGAAACACCATATATTTT
.	TRBV3-1/TRBV3-2	.	TRBJ1-6	CASTRGGEDSPLHF	TGTGCCAGCACTCGGGGGGGCGAGGATTCACCCCTCCACTTT
.	TRBV7-2	.	TRBJ1-2	CASSLEEGLLHGYTF	TGTGCCAGCAGCTTAGAGGAGGGGCTTTTGCATGGCTACACCTTC
few	TRBV6-5	TRBD1	TRBJ2-5	CASSIDRGQGTQYF	TGTGCCAGCTCGATCGACAGGGGGCAAGGGACCCAGTACTTC
.	TRBV24-1	.	TRBJ2-1	CATSDYGGAGYNEQFF	TGTGCCACCAGTGATTATGGAGGGGCCGGTTACAATGAGCAGTTCTTC
few	TRBV12-3/TRBV12-4	.	TRBJ1-5	CASSLTGNQPQHF	TGTGCCAGCAGTTTAACAGGGAATCAGCCCCAGCATTTT
.	TRBV18	.	TRBJ1-3	CASSPVRSTSYSGNTIYF	TGTGCCAGCTCACCAGTAAGATCGACAAGCTACTCTGGAAACACCATATATTTT
.	TRBV5-5	TRBD1	TRBJ2-7	CASRTGQGANEQYF	TGTGCCAGCAGGACGGGACAGGGGGCAAACGAGCAGTACTTC
.	TRBV18	.	TRBJ2-3	CASSRNSGSNVDTQYF	TGTGCCAGCTCCCGCAATAGCGGTTCGAATGTGGATACGCAGTATTTT
.	TRBV9	.	TRBJ1-1	CASSVGSLDTEAFF	TGTGCCAGCAGCGTAGGGAGTTTGGACACTGAAGCTTTCTTT
.	TRBV5-6	.	TRBJ1-5	CASSFRGRGQPQHF	TGTGCCAGCAGCTTTAGAGGCAGGGGTCAGCCCCAGCATTTT
.	TRBV5-1	TRBD2	TRBJ2-7	CASSLRGRGSYEQYF	TGCGCCAGCAGCTTGCGAGGGAGGGGCTCCTACGAGCAGTACTTC
.	TRBV9	TRBD2	TRBJ2-7	CASSLGTSGTYEQYF	TGTGCCAGCAGCCTTGGGACTAGCGGGACCTACGAGCAGTACTTC
once	TRBV9	.	TRBJ2-3	CASSGHLSTDTQYF	TGTGCCAGCAGCGGGCACCTTAGCACAGATACGCAGTATTTT
.	TRBV7-2	.	TRBJ1-5	CASSPQTGGNQPQHF	TGTGCCAGCAGCCCCCAGACGGGGGGAAATCAGCCCCAGCATTTT
.	TRBV12-3/TRBV12-4	.	TRBJ2-3	CASRSAQVTQYF	TGTGCCAGCAGATCAGCCCAGGTTACGCAGTATTTT
.	TRBV12-3/TRBV12-4	TRBD1	TRBJ2-7	CASSLQTGGEQYF	TGTGCCAGCAGTTTGCAGACAGGGGGCGAGCAGTACTTC
.	TRBV9	TRBD2	TRBJ2-1	CASSDRGDSYNEQFF	TGTGCCAGCAGCGACCGGGGGGACTCCTACAATGAGCAGTTCTTC
.	TRBV7-9	.	TRBJ1-1	CASSLEGRLTEAFF	TGTGCCAGCAGCTTAGAAGGTCGACTCACTGAAGCTTTCTTT
.	TRBV6-2/TRBV6-3	.	TRBJ2-2	CASSLLGEAGELFF	TGTGCCAGCAGCTTACTCGGGGAGGCCGGGGAGCTGTTTTTT
.	TRBV5-8	.	TRBJ2-1	CASSYEVADEQFF	TGTGCCAGCAGCTACGAGGTAGCCGATGAGCAGTTCTTC
.	TRBV24-1	TRBD1	TRBJ1-4	CATSEGGTENEKLFF	TGTGCCACCTCAGAGGGTGGGACAGAAAATGAAAAACTGTTTTTT
.	TRBV18	.	TRBJ1-2	CASSPRGGVVYGYTF	TGTGCCAGCTCACCAAGGGGAGGGGTTGTGTATGGCTACACCTTC
.	TRBV18	.	TRBJ1-5	CASSPNSISNQPQHF	TGTGCCAGCTCACCGAACTCAATCAGCAATCAGCCCCAGCATTTT
.	TRBV21-1	.	TRBJ1-6	CASSKDPDRGSYNSPLHF	TGTGCCAGCAGCAAAGACCCGGACAGGGGGTCCTATAATTCACCCCTCCACTTT
.	TRBV27	TRBD1	TRBJ2-2	CASSLPHRGTGELFF	TGTGCCAGCAGCCTACCCCACAGGGGCACCGGGGAGCTGTTTTTT
.	TRBV5-1	TRBD2	TRBJ2-5	CASSPGLAAQETQYF	TGCGCCAGCAGCCCGGGACTAGCGGCTCAAGAGACCCAGTACTTC
.	TRBV9	TRBD1	TRBJ2-7	CASSALEGQNYEQYF	TGTGCCAGCAGCGCCCTTGAGGGACAGAACTACGAGCAGTACTTC
.	TRBV6-1	TRBD1	TRBJ1-2	CASSETTGQYGYTF	TGTGCCAGCAGTGAAACGACGGGACAGTATGGCTACACCTTC
.	TRBV19	TRBD1	TRBJ1-1	CASSPLGQGRTEAFF	TGTGCCAGTAGTCCCCTGGGACAGGGACGGACTGAAGCTTTCTTT
once	TRBV10-1	TRBD2	TRBJ2-6	CAANRGGSGANVLTF	TGCGCAGCCAATCGGGGGGGGTCTGGGGCCAACGTCCTGACTTTC
.	TRBV1	.	TRBJ1-2	CTSSPRRQGDGYTF	TGCACCAGCAGCCCTCGCCGACAGGGAGATGGCTACACCTTC
.	TRBV11-2	TRBD2	TRBJ2-7	CASSLDTWTSGGITYEQYF	TGTGCCAGCAGCTTAGATACTTGGACTAGCGGGGGGATAACCTACGAGCAGTACTTC
once	TRBV25-1	TRBD1	TRBJ1-2	CASSATDRGYNYGYTF	TGTGCCAGCAGTGCGACCGACAGGGGGTATAACTATGGCTACACCTTC
.	TRBV11-2	TRBD1	TRBJ1-2	CASSIQGASYGYTF	TGTGCCAGCAGCATACAGGGGGCCTCCTATGGCTACACCTTC
.	TRBV6-5	TRBD1	TRBJ1-5	CASSRRQGDQPQHF	TGTGCCAGCAGTCGAAGACAGGGGGACCAGCCCCAGCATTTT
.	TRBV19	TRBD1	TRBJ1-2	CASSIAGTGGAEVYGYTF	TGTGCCAGTAGTATAGCCGGGACAGGGGGCGCTGAGGTCTATGGCTACACCTTC
.	TRBV6-2/TRBV6-3	.	TRBJ1-3	CASSYGPAGNTIYF	TGTGCCAGCAGTTACGGGCCAGCTGGAAACACCATATATTTT
.	TRBV21-1	.	TRBJ2-4	CASSNRQVKNIQYF	TGTGCCAGCAGCAACAGACAGGTCAAAAACATTCAGTACTTC
.	TRBV3-1/TRBV3-2	TRBD1	TRBJ1-4	CASSPWDRAEKLFF	TGTGCCAGCAGCCCTTGGGACAGAGCTGAAAAACTGTTTTTT
.	TRBV5-1	TRBD2	TRBJ2-3	CASSLGTRGSTDTQYF	TGCGCCAGCAGCTTGGGGACTAGGGGTAGCACAGATACGCAGTATTTT
.	TRBV6-7	TRBD2	TRBJ2-7	CASSYSRKRGPNTYEQYF	TGTGCCAGCAGTTACTCGAGGAAGCGGGGGCCCAATACCTACGAGCAGTACTTC
.	TRBV9	TRBD1	TRBJ1-2	CASSVASTGTGVNGYTF	TGTGCCAGCAGCGTAGCATCAACCGGGACAGGGGTAAATGGCTACACCTTC
.	TRBV7-8	.	TRBJ1-3	CASSPTYSGNTIYF	TGTGCCAGCAGTCCAACCTACTCTGGAAACACCATATATTTT
.	TRBV5-6	TRBD1	TRBJ1-2	CASSFTGALGYTF	TGTGCCAGCAGCTTTACAGGGGCGCTTGGCTACACCTTC
.	TRBV27	TRBD1	TRBJ1-2	CASSPGTGNRRANYGYTF	TGTGCCAGCAGCCCCGGGACAGGGAACCGGAGGGCTAACTATGGCTACACCTTC